Listed here are 11 T cell receptor beta chains from one sample, sequenced in a study of T-cell reconstitution after alpha-beta-depleted transplantation in children. Unique molecular identifiers were incorporated when the TCRbeta library was constructed. Each CDR3 protein gets one entry after TCRdb re-called the PCR reads with MiXCR. The sample holds about half a million distinct CDR3 sequences, under 15% seen once. The sequenced sample was PBMCs from the stem cell graft donor, obtained from the stem cell graft. These receptors all come from a human donor who donated a stem cell graft to a child with combined immunodeficiency.

In this sample, this clonotype turned up many times. The chain uses TRBV10-3 and TRBJ2-5, with 7 bases aligning to TRBD1. The CDR3 has 14 residues. The trim removed 5 bases at V and 4 bases at J, leaving 7 bases unmatched. The germline V gene has CDR1 ENHRY and CDR2 SYGVKD. The CDR3 DNA reads as TGTGCCATCAGTAGACGACAGGGTCCAGAGACCCAGTACTTC. Translated: CAISRRQGPETQYF.

Many counts were recorded for this clonotype. The rearrangement uses TRBV27 and TRBJ2-2; 12 nucleotides line up with TRBD2. This CDR3 is 16 amino acids long. The germline V gene has CDR1 MNHEY and CDR2 SMNVEV (reference sequence). V shed 6 bases, J shed 4 bases, and the junction held 6 bases outside the gene matches. CDR3 nucleotides: TGTGCCAGCAGCTCCGGGACTAGCGGGCTCACCGGGGAGCTGTTTTTT. Residues: CASSSGTSGLTGELFF.

The chain recombines TRBV12-3 or TRBV12-4 with TRBJ2-3; D is undetermined. This CDR3 comprises 15 residues. V lost 4 bases, J lost 2 bases, and 13 bases lay in between. The CDR3 region is CASSSAMGFTDTQYF. In nucleotides, the CDR3 is TGTGCCAGCAGTTCTGCGATGGGTTTCACAGATACGCAGTATTTT.

This clonotype was observed a handful of times. The V call is TRBV7-3, the J call TRBJ2-7; no definite D call. Germline loops: CDR1 SGHTA, CDR2 FQGTGA. The CDR3 covers 12 residues. V was shortened by 8 bases and J by 2 bases, with 10 bases between the two germline ends. As DNA, the CDR3 is TGTGCCAGCGGGAATGACCCCTACGAGCAGTACTTC. Translating it yields CASGNDPYEQYF.

This clonotype was found many times. This rearrangement joins TRBV20-1 to TRBJ2-3; TRBD2 agrees at 10 bases. J lost 6 bases, V lost 3 bases, and 9 bases had no gene match. This CDR3 spans 15 amino acids. The germline V gene encodes CDR1 DFQATT and CDR2 SNEGSKA (reference sequence). In DNA, the CDR3 is TGCAGTGCTAGTTTAGCTAGCGGGGGATGGGATACGCAGTATTTT. Translated: CSASLASGGWDTQYF.

This clonotype was seen a handful of times. V usage is TRBV12-3 or TRBV12-4 and J usage is TRBJ2-1; TRBD2 matches at 10 bases. The ends lost 6 bases at V and 5 bases at J; junction bases unmatched: 7. The CDR3 covers 15 residues. The CDR3 here is CASSSSGRRDNEQFF. The DNA of the CDR3 is TGTGCCAGCAGCAGTAGCGGGAGGAGAGACAATGAGCAGTTCTTC.

This clonotype occurred many times. The V call is TRBV2, the J call TRBJ2-7; D is ambiguous. The CDR3 length is 14 residues. The V end lost 2 bases, the J end lost 4 bases, and 12 bases lay between the germline ends. The germline V gene encodes CDR1 SNHLY and CDR2 FYNNEI. CDR3 sequence (DNA): TGTGCCAGCAGTGAACGACCCGGCGGTTACGAGCAGTACTTC. The encoded protein is CASSERPGGYEQYF.

This clonotype was detected a few times. The V gene is TRBV20-1, the J gene TRBJ1-2, with D perhaps matching TRBD1 (5 bases). The CDR3 totals 14 residues. Germline CDR1 reads DFQATT; CDR2 reads SNEGSKA (reference sequence). V lost 6 bases and J lost 4, with 18 bases in between. CDR3 sequence: CSASAGRPSYGYTF. DNA for the CDR3: TGCAGTGCGTCGGCGGGGCGCCCTTCCTATGGCTACACCTTC.

This clonotype showed up just a few times. The J gene is TRBJ1-3, the V gene TRBV28, with D perhaps TRBD1 (5 bases). Looked up from germline, CDR1 is MDHEN and CDR2 is SYDVKM. Trimming took off 5 bases at V and 0 bases at J, with 8 bases between the two ends. This CDR3 is 14 amino acids long. In DNA, the CDR3 is TGTGCCAGCAGTATGGACAACTCTGGAAACACCATATATTTT. This translates into CASSMDNSGNTIYF.

The chain uses TRBV6-1 and TRBJ2-1; tentatively, D is TRBD2 (5 bases). V was shortened by 6 bases and J by 0 bases, with 9 bases between the two germline ends. The CDR3 consists of 14 residues. Germline V CDR1 and CDR2: MNHNS, SASEGT. In nucleotides, the CDR3 is TGTGCCAGCAGCGGGATGTCCTCCTACAATGAGCAGTTCTTC. Its translation: CASSGMSSYNEQFF.

Comments on this clonotype: The junction differs from germline at one of its ends, possibly a read error. V is TRBV20-1 and J is TRBJ2-4; 8 positions match TRBD2. CDR1 and CDR2 (germline): DFQATT, SNEGSKA (reference sequence). CDR3 length: 17 amino acids. CDR3: CCARDRGGDTSKNIQYF. The DNA for the CDR3 is TGCTGTGCTAGAGATCGGGGGGGCGATACTTCCAAAAACATTCAGTACTTC.